What follows are 30 T cell receptor beta chains derived from one specimen sequenced in a study of T cell responses to AZD1222 COVID-19 vaccine. The protocol was immunoSEQ multiplex PCR, while the TCRdb copy is restricted to in-frame clones and leaves out a portion. The sample lists tens of thousands of clones, roughly 84% occurring once. The sample here was peripheral blood, taken on day 0 of AZD1222 vaccination. Source of these receptors: an adult in good health.

The genes are TRBV19 and TRBJ1-2; no clear D gene. Germline values: CDR1 LNHDA, CDR2 SQIVND (reference sequence). This CDR3 comprises 15 residues. Trimming pared 1 base from V and 4 bases from J, leaving 13 bases between. CDR3 loop: CASSIATDSGYGYTF. CDR3 in DNA: TGTGCCAGTAGTATAGCCACAGACTCCGGCTATGGCTACACCTTC.

Worth noting for this clone: Different DNA sequences within this sample yield the same CDR3. J is TRBJ1-2 and V is TRBV28, with TRBD1 matching 7 bases. With V trimmed by 5 bases and J by 8 bases, 2 bases remained unmatched. CDR3 length: 11 residues. Germline V CDR1 and CDR2: MDHEN, SYDVKM. The CDR3 sequence is CASSLQGGYTF. DNA of the CDR3: TGTGCCAGCAGTCTACAGGGGGGCTACACCTTC.

The rearrangement links TRBV7-9 to TRBJ1-6; maybe TRBD1 (5 bases). In germline, CDR1 is SEHNR, CDR2 FQNEAQ (reference sequence). Between the trimmed V and J ends, which lost 5 bases and 15 bases, there was a span of 23 bases. The CDR3 is 15 amino acids. DNA for the CDR3: TGTGCCAGCAGCCTCCCTTCCGGACAAATTGGGCTCCTCCACTTT. Residues: CASSLPSGQIGLLHF.

The chain combines TRBV28 with TRBJ2-7, with no clear D. The CDR3 extends over 13 amino acids. Germline values: CDR1 MDHEN, CDR2 SYDVKM. The V end was cut by 7 bases, the J end by 1 base, with 11 bases between. CDR3 nucleotide sequence: TGTGCCAGCAAAGAGACGGCTTCCTACGAGCAGTACTTC. Protein: CASKETASYEQYF.

The J gene is TRBJ2-7, the V gene TRBV5-8; 9 nucleotides align to TRBD2. CDR1 SGHTS and CDR2 YDEGEE come from the germline V gene. CDR3 length: 16 amino acids. The junction had 4 bases not matched to a gene; V was cut back by 0 bases and J by 0 bases. The DNA for the CDR3 is TGTGCCAGCAGCTTGGATGGAGCGGGAGGCTCCTACGAGCAGTACTTC. Encoded protein: CASSLDGAGGSYEQYF. Variable domain in full (rest from reference TRBV5-8 and TRBJ2-7): EAGVTQSPTHLIKTRGQQATLRCSPISGHTSVYWYQQALGLGLQFLLWYDEGEERNRGNFPPRFSGRQFPNYSSELNVNALELEDSALYLCASSLDGAGGSYEQYFGPGTRLTVT.

This sequence joins TRBV6-2 or TRBV6-3 and TRBJ1-5; 8 bases map to TRBD1. Unmatched junction bases numbered 9, after V lost 4 bases and J lost 7 bases. CDR1 MNHEY and CDR2 SVGEGT come from the germline V gene. The CDR3 runs to 15 residues. For the CDR3, the DNA is TGTGCCAGCAGTTGGGGGACAGGCCCCTACCAGCCCCAGCATTTT. Its protein product is CASSWGTGPYQPQHF.

DNA for the CDR3: TGTGCCAGCAGCCAAGCTCCCCGTCATGGCTGGCGGGGGGCCTACAATGAGCAGTTCTTC. Translating it yields CASSQAPRHGWRGAYNEQFF. This rearrangement joins TRBV3-1 (or the pseudogene TRBV3-2) to TRBJ2-1; 8 nucleotides align to TRBD2. CDR1 is LGHDT, CDR2 YNNKEL, per germline (reference sequence). The V and J ends lost 1 base and 2 bases, in that order; junction bases with no gene match: 16. The CDR3 contains 20 residues.

This chain uses TRBV4-1 with TRBJ2-5; the D gene is possibly TRBD1 (6 bases). This CDR3 has 14 residues. Per the germline V gene, CDR1 is MGHRA and CDR2 is YSYEKL. Trimming removed 1 base at V and 3 bases at J, with 9 bases between. The CDR3 here is CASSQGNREETQYF. CDR3 nucleotide sequence: TGCGCCAGCAGCCAAGGGAACAGGGAAGAGACCCAGTACTTC.

The chain carries TRBV28 and TRBJ1-2, with a possible D match to TRBD1 (6 bases). Trimming cost V 1 base and J 4 bases, with 13 bases left between them. Germline V gives CDR1 MDHEN, CDR2 SYDVKM. The CDR3 is made up of 15 amino acids. CDR3 nucleotide sequence: TGTGCCAGCAGTTTATCCGGGGGCGGTAGCTATGGCTACACCTTC. This translates into CASSLSGGGSYGYTF.

The chain has TRBV9 and TRBJ1-3, with a possible D match to TRBD1 (5 bases). Trimming shortened V by 4 bases and J by 8 bases, and 19 bases separated the two germline ends. The germline V gene has CDR1 SGDLS and CDR2 YYNGEE. This CDR3 region has 15 residues. CDR3 loop: CASSPTGRMVDTIYF. The CDR3 nucleotides read TGTGCCAGCAGCCCTACGGGACGGATGGTTGACACCATATATTTT.

V and J are TRBV19 and TRBJ1-2; 7 bases map to TRBD1. Germline loops: CDR1 LNHDA, CDR2 SQIVND (reference sequence). The CDR3 sequence is 15 residues long. Germline trimming cut 8 bases from V and 1 base from J; bases unmatched to any gene: 10. The CDR3 nucleotides read TGTGCCAGTCAGGACGGGACAGACGTTAACTATGGCTACACCTTC. Amino acids: CASQDGTDVNYGYTF.

The chain is built from TRBV28 and TRBJ2-4; 8 bases align to TRBD1. The CDR3 spans 16 residues. With 3 bases clipped from V and 0 bases from J, the junction kept 4 bases outside the gene matches. Germline loops: CDR1 MDHEN, CDR2 SYDVKM. CDR3 sequence (DNA): TGTGCCAGCAGTTTCCCAGGGGGCAGAGCCAAAAACATTCAGTACTTC. This encodes CASSFPGGRAKNIQYF.

The rearrangement uses TRBV6-6 and TRBJ1-5, with a weak D call TRBD1 (6 bases). The CDR3 consists of 13 residues. V was cut by 6 bases and J by 4 bases, with 10 bases left in between. Per the germline V gene, CDR1 is MNHNY and CDR2 is SVGAGI (reference sequence). This CDR3 reads CASSRGQNQPQHF. For the CDR3, the DNA is TGTGCCAGCAGCCGCGGACAGAATCAGCCCCAGCATTTT.

This chain joins TRBV29-1 and TRBJ1-2; D remains ambiguous. Germline V gene data show CDR1 as SQVTM and CDR2 as ANQGSEA. This CDR3 comprises 14 residues. V was pared by 6 bases and J by 6 bases, with 20 bases between. The CDR3 protein is CSVQGGPVGNGYTF. The DNA of the CDR3 is TGCAGCGTCCAAGGAGGTCCGGTGGGTAATGGCTACACCTTC.

The chain employs TRBV7-2 and TRBJ1-6; TRBD1 matches 8 bases. CDR1 is SGHTA, CDR2 FQGNSA, per germline. This CDR3 is 15 amino acids long. V trimming: 5 bases; J trimming: 10 bases; junction bases outside the gene matches: 10. This CDR3 reads CASSVTGQGSSPLHF. The DNA of the CDR3 is TGTGCCAGCAGCGTTACAGGACAGGGATCATCACCCCTCCACTTT.

This clone occurred once. The V call is TRBV10-2, the J call TRBJ1-4; 10 bases fit TRBD1. Unmatched junction bases numbered 3, after V lost 4 bases and J lost 4 bases. Per the germline V gene, CDR1 is WSHSY and CDR2 is SAAADI. The CDR3 is made up of 15 amino acids. CDR3 region: CASSGTGGGNEKLFF. CDR3 coding DNA: TGCGCCAGCAGTGGGACAGGGGGAGGTAATGAAAAACTGTTTTTT.

The chain links TRBV27 to TRBJ2-3; 15 bases align to TRBD2. Per the germline V gene, CDR1 is MNHEY and CDR2 is SMNVEV (reference sequence). The CDR3 runs 17 residues. The J segment lost 3 bases and the V segment lost 1 base, leaving 2 bases of the junction unmatched. For the CDR3, the DNA is TGTGCCAGCAGTTTATGGGGACTAGCGGGAGGAACAGATACGCAGTATTTT. Translation gives CASSLWGLAGGTDTQYF.

V and J are TRBV6-5 and TRBJ2-7; unclear D gene. Trimming stripped 0 bases from V and 4 bases from J, with 13 bases between. The germline V gene encodes CDR1 MNHEY and CDR2 SVGAGI. The CDR3 totals 15 residues. The CDR3 DNA follows: TGTGCCAGCAGTTACTCTTTCACTAACCCGTACGAGCAGTACTTC. This encodes CASSYSFTNPYEQYF.

The chain uses TRBV3-1 (or the pseudogene TRBV3-2) and TRBJ2-5; D uncertain. This CDR3 spans 11 amino acids. The germline V and J ends were trimmed by 4 bases and 4 bases, with 4 bases remaining between them. Germline CDR1 reads LGHDT; CDR2 reads YNNKEL (reference sequence). The CDR3 loop reads CASSRGETQYF. CDR3 nucleotides: TGTGCCAGCAGCCGGGGAGAGACCCAGTACTTC.

V is TRBV7-8 and J is TRBJ1-3; possibly TRBD1 for D (5 bases). The CDR3 loop spans 15 amino acids. Germline V gives CDR1 SGHVS, CDR2 FQNEAQ. V lost 5 bases to trimming and J lost 1 base, with 12 bases between them. The CDR3, as DNA: TGTGCCAGCAGCGCTCTACAGGATTCTGGAAACACCATATATTTT. It is translated as CASSALQDSGNTIYF.

This clone was detected a few times. This chain joins TRBV2 and TRBJ1-2; 8 nucleotides match TRBD1. The junction had 6 bases not matched to a gene; V was cut back by 8 bases and J by 4 bases. The CDR3 extends over 13 amino acids. Germline lookup yields CDR1 SNHLY and CDR2 FYNNEI. CDR3 in amino acids: CASGRDRTYGYTF. The DNA of the CDR3 is TGTGCCAGCGGGCGGGACAGGACCTATGGCTACACCTTC. The variable domain in full, with the rest retrieved from reference TRBV2 and TRBJ1-2, is EPEVTQTPSHQVTQMGQEVILRCVPISNHLYFYWYRQILGQKVEFLVSFYNNEISEKSEIFDDQFSVERPDGSNFTLKIRSTKLEDSAMYFCASGRDRTYGYTFGSGTRLTVV.

The chain employs TRBV21-1 and TRBJ2-3; no DNA check was done on the table's D call, TRBD1. TRBV21-1 is a recognized pseudogene. CDR3 size: 19 residues. The CDR3 sequence: CASSKEWKRTGWRTDTQYF. The CDR3 nucleotides read TGTGCCAGCAGCAAAGAGTGGAAAAGGACAGGGTGGAGGACAGATACGCAGTATTTT.

The gene calls are TRBV4-1 and TRBJ1-5; possible D gene TRBD1, 6 bases. V gave up 3 bases and J gave up 1 base, with 10 bases separating them. The CDR3 covers 15 residues. Germline lookup yields CDR1 MGHRA and CDR2 YSYEKL. DNA of the CDR3: TGCGCCAGCAGCCACGCAGGACAGAGCAATCAGCCCCAGCATTTT. Its translation: CASSHAGQSNQPQHF.

This clone has a handful of counts. This chain links TRBV19 with TRBJ2-5, with D perhaps TRBD2 (7 bases). The V end was cut by 6 bases, the J end by 4 bases, with 12 bases between. There are 13 residues in the CDR3. Germline CDR1 LNHDA, CDR2 SQIVND (reference sequence). This CDR3 is CASRAGEGETQYF. CDR3 DNA sequence: TGTGCCAGTAGAGCAGGGGAGGGAGAGACCCAGTACTTC.

J is TRBJ2-1 and V is TRBV6-5; D unresolved. V was shortened by 2 bases and J by 2 bases, with 4 bases between the two germline ends. This CDR3 contains 13 residues. Germline assignment: CDR1 MNHEY and CDR2 SVGAGI. The CDR3 reads CASSYPAYNEQFF. The CDR3 DNA reads as TGTGCCAGCAGTTACCCTGCCTACAATGAGCAGTTCTTC.

The chain uses TRBV6-5 and TRBJ2-7, with 11 bases matching TRBD1. After removal of 6 bases from V and 4 bases from J, the junction contained 2 bases not matched to a gene. Per germline, CDR1 MNHEY and CDR2 SVGAGI. The CDR3 totals 13 residues. The CDR3 region is CASRDRGLYEQYF. The DNA of the CDR3 is TGTGCCAGCAGGGACAGGGGGCTGTACGAGCAGTACTTC.

The V gene is TRBV5-1, the J gene TRBJ1-1, with 9 bases aligning to TRBD1. The CDR3 covers 16 residues. Germline CDR1 and CDR2: SGHRS and YFSETQ. With 1 base clipped from V and 1 base from J, the junction kept 5 bases outside the gene matches. The CDR3 coding sequence is TGCGCCAGCAGCTTGTGGGGGGACAGGGAGAACACTGAAGCTTTCTTT. As protein: CASSLWGDRENTEAFF. Drawing the rest from reference TRBV5-1 and TRBJ1-1, the complete variable domain is KAGVTQTPRYLIKTRGQQVTLSCSPISGHRSVSWYQQTPGQGLQFLFEYFSETQRNKGNFPGRFSGRQFSNSRSEMNVSTLELGDSALYLCASSLWGDRENTEAFFGQGTRLTVV.

V is TRBV11-1 and J is TRBJ1-1; D is ambiguous. The CDR3 is made up of 14 amino acids. Trimming took off 0 bases at V and 4 bases at J, with 9 bases between the two ends. The germline V gene encodes CDR1 SGHAT and CDR2 FQDESV (reference sequence). The CDR3: CASSLAAGSTEAFF. CDR3 nucleotides: TGTGCCAGCAGCTTAGCCGCCGGCAGCACTGAAGCTTTCTTT.

The gene calls are TRBV5-1 and TRBJ1-2; a weak D match, TRBD1 (5 bases). The V gene lost 4 bases and the J gene lost 3 bases, with 13 bases spanning the gap. This CDR3 is built from 14 residues. From germline, CDR1 is SGHRS and CDR2 YFSETQ. The CDR3: CASSRRRGDYGYTF. Here the CDR3 DNA reads TGCGCCAGCAGCCGTCGTCGGGGCGACTATGGCTACACCTTC.

V is TRBV15 and J is TRBJ1-1; D is possibly TRBD1 (6 bases). The CDR3 length is 14 residues. Trimming removed 5 bases from V and 2 bases from J, with 12 bases in between. From germline, CDR1 is LNHNV and CDR2 YYDKDF (reference sequence). CDR3 bases: TGTGCCACCAGCGCGAAGGGGGTAAACACTGAAGCTTTCTTT. Translating it yields CATSAKGVNTEAFF. Full variable domain (missing parts from reference TRBV15 and TRBJ1-1): DAMVIQNPRYQVTQFGKPVTLSCSQTLNHNVMYWYQQKSSQAPKLLFHYYDKDFNNEADTPDNFQSRRPNTSFCFLDIRSPGLGDTAMYLCATSAKGVNTEAFFGQGTRLTVV.